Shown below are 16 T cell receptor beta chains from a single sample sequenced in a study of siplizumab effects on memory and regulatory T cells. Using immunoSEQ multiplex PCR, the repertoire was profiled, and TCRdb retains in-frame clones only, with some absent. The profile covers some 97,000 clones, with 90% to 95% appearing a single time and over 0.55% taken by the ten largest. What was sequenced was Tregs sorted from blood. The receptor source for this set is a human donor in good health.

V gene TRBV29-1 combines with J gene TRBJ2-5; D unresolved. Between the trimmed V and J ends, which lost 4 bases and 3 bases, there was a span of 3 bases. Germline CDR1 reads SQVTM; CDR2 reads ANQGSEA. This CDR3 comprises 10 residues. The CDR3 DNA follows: TGCAGCGTTGGCAAAGAGACCCAGTACTTC. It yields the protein CSVGKETQYF. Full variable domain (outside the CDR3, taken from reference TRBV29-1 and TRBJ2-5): SAVISQKPSRDICQRGTSLTIQCQVDSQVTMMFWYRQQPGQSLTLIATANQGSEATYESGFVIDKFPISRPNLTFSTLTVSNMSPEDSSIYLCSVGKETQYFGPGTRLLVL.

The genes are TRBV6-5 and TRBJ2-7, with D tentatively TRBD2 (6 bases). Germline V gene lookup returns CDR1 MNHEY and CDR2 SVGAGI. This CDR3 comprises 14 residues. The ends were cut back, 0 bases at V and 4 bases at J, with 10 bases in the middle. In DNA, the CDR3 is TGTGCCAGCAGTTACTCGGGGGGTTTTTACGAGCAGTACTTC. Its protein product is CASSYSGGFYEQYF.

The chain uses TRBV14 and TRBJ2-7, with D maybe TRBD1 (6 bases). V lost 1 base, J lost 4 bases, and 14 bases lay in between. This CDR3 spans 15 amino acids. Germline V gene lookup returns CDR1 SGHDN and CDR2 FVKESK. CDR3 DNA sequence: TGTGCCAGCAGCCAAGTGTTTGGACAGAGATACGAGCAGTACTTC. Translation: CASSQVFGQRYEQYF.

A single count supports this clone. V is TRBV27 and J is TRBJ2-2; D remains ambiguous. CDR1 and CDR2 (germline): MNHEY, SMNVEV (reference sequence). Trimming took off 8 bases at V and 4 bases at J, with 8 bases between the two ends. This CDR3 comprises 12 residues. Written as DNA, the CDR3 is TGTGCCAGCGGGGTAATCACCGGGGAGCTGTTTTTT. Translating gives CASGVITGELFF.

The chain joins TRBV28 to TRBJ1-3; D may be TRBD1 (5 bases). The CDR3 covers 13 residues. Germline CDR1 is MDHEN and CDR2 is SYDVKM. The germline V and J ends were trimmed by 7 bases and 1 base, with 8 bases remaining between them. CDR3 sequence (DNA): TGTGCCAGCAACGGGGGGTCTGGAAACACCATATATTTT. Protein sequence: CASNGGSGNTIYF.

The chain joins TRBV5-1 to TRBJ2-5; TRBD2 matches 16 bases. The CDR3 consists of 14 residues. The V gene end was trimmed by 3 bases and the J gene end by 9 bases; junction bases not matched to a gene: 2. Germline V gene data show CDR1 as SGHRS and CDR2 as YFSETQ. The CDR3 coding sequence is TGCGCCAGCAGCTCGGGACTAGCGGGAGGGTCCCAGTACTTC. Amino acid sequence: CASSSGLAGGSQYF. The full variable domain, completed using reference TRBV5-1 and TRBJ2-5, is KAGVTQTPRYLIKTRGQQVTLSCSPISGHRSVSWYQQTPGQGLQFLFEYFSETQRNKGNFPGRFSGRQFSNSRSEMNVSTLELGDSALYLCASSSGLAGGSQYFGPGTRLLVL.

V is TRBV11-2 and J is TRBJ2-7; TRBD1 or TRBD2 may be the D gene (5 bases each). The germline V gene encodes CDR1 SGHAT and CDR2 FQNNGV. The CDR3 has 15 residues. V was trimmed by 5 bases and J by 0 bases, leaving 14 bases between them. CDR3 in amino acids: CASSADGGFSYEQYF. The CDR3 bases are TGTGCCAGCAGCGCCGATGGGGGTTTCTCCTACGAGCAGTACTTC.

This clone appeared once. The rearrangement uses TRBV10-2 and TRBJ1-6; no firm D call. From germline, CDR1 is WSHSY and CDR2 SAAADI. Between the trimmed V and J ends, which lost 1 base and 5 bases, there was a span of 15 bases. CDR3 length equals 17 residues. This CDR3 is CASSEYAGRSNNSPLHF. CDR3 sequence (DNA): TGCGCCAGCAGTGAGTATGCGGGAAGATCGAATAATTCACCCCTCCACTTT.

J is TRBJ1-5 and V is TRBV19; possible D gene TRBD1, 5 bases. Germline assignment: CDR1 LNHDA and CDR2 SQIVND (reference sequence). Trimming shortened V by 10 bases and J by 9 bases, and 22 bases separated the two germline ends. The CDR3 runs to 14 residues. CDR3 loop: CATTGRDPYRPQHF. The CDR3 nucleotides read TGTGCCACCACCGGGAGGGACCCCTATAGGCCCCAGCATTTT.

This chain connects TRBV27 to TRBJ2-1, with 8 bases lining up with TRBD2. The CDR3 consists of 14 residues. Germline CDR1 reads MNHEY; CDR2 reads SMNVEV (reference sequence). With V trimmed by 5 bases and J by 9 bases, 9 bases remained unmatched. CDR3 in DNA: TGTGCCAGCAGTATACGGGAGGGTCTCGGTGAGCAGTTCTTC. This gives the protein CASSIREGLGEQFF.

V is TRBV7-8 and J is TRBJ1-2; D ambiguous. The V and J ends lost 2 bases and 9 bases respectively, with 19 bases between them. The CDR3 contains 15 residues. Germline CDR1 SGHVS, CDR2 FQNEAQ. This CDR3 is CASSLKRRPFESYTF. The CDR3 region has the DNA TGTGCCAGCAGCTTAAAAAGGAGACCGTTTGAGAGCTACACCTTC.

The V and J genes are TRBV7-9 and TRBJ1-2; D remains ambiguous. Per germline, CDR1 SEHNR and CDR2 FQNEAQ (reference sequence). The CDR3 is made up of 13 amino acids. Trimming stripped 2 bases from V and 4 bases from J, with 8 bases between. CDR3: CASSLSLPYGYTF. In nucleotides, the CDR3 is TGTGCCAGCAGCTTATCACTCCCCTATGGCTACACCTTC.

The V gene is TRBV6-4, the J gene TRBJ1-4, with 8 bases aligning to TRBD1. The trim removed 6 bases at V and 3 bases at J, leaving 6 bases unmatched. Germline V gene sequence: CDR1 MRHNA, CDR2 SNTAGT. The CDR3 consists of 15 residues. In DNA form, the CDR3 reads TGTGCCAGCAGCCGACAGGGGCTATCTAATGAAAAACTGTTTTTT. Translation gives CASSRQGLSNEKLFF.

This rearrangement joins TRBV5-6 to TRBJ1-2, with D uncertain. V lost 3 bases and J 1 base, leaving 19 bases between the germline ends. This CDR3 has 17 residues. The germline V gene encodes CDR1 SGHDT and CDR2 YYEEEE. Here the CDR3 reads CASSYWSAGRINYGYTF. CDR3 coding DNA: TGTGCCAGCAGCTACTGGTCGGCCGGACGAATTAACTATGGCTACACCTTC.

CDR3 sequence reads: CASRRRTETYNEQFF. CDR3 DNA: TGCGCCAGCAGAAGAAGGACCGAGACCTACAATGAGCAGTTCTTC. The J gene is TRBJ2-1, the V gene TRBV5-1; D is ambiguous. In germline, CDR1 is SGHRS, CDR2 YFSETQ. The CDR3 runs to 15 residues. V gave up 5 bases and J gave up 2 bases, with 14 bases separating them.

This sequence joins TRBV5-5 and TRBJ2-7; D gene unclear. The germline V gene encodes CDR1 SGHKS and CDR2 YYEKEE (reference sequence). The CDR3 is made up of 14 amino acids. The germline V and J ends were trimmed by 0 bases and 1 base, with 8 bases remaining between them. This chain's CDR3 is CASSLVGTSYEQYF. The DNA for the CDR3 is TGTGCCAGCAGCTTGGTGGGAACTTCCTACGAGCAGTACTTC.